This T cell receptor beta chain was recorded in a study of T cell changes during pregnancy in multiple sclerosis. CDR3 length: 12 residues. V was cut by 4 bases and J by 4 bases, with 9 bases left in between. The germline V gene encodes CDR1 SGHDT and CDR2 YYEEEE. Sequencing was performed with immunoSEQ multiplex PCR; in TCRdb, only in-frame clones are kept and a portion is missing. The sample consists of some 70,000 clones, roughly nine tenths of them appearing once. The sequence was collected from a female donor with multiple sclerosis, enrolled in a pregnancy study. The gene calls are TRBV5-6 and TRBJ2-7, with D tentatively TRBD2 (7 bases). Specimen: CD8+ T cells from peripheral blood mononuclear cells, collected before pregnancy. The CDR3 coding sequence is TGTGCCAGCAGCGGGGGGGCTTACGAGCAGTACTTC. This gives the protein CASSGGAYEQYF.